This TCR beta chain came from a study of tumor-infiltrating lymphocytes in oesophageal squamous cell carcinoma. TCRdb reprocessed the PCR reads with MiXCR, giving one entry per CDR3 protein. This sample has about 16,000 distinct CDR3 sequences, with roughly 40% found just once. CDR3 size: 15 residues. Germline assignment: CDR1 WNHNN and CDR2 SYGVQD (reference sequence). The rearrangement uses TRBV10-1 and TRBJ2-5, with 9 bases lining up with TRBD1. With the DNA end fitting TRBJ2-1 better, the J assignment may be wrong. The source is a female donor with esophageal squamous cell carcinoma. Sample: normal esophageal tissue next to the tumor. For the CDR3, the DNA is TGCGCCAGCAGTTCAGCGGGACAGGGAACCAATGAGCAGTTCTTC. Protein product: CASSSAGQGTNEQFF.